This T cell receptor (beta chain) was identified during a study of CD8+ T cells in alopecia areata. It was cDNA, reverse transcribed from extracted RNA, that served as the sequencing template. Here immunoSEQ multiplex PCR was the method, and the copy in TCRdb shows in-frame clones only, minus some. This sample yields about 250,000 clones, of which under 80% are seen a single time; more than 0.95% belongs to the top ten. From germline, CDR1 is LGHNA and CDR2 YSLEER. This CDR3 has 14 residues. Trimming shortened V by 0 bases and J by 6 bases, and 11 bases separated the two germline ends. The source was CD4+ T cells sorted from blood, collected at week 0. V and J are TRBV4-3 and TRBJ1-2; a weak D match, TRBD1 (5 bases). The sequence was obtained from a human donor with alopecia areata. The CDR3: CASSQEVAGHGYTF. CDR3 sequence (DNA): TGCGCCAGCAGCCAAGAAGTGGCAGGGCATGGCTACACCTTC.